This T cell receptor (beta chain) is from a study of T cell responses to AZD1222 COVID-19 vaccine. Combined were second doses at about 4 or about 12 weeks. Assay used: immunoSEQ multiplex PCR; TCRdb lists only in-frame clones, some missing. The table records approximately 80,000 clones, approximately 83% of them present only once. Findings and limits, study-wide: Donors skewed white British and female; clonal diversity was possibly underestimated. Targeting of unmutated variant regions was reportedly seen in nearly half of spike-specific TCRs. Every sample of the repertoires postdated the peak T cell response.

Of note for this clone: The antigen is not known. The same CDR3 is also encoded by other DNA sequences in this sample.

From germline, CDR1 is SGHAT and CDR2 FQNNGV. The V and J ends lost 4 bases and 2 bases respectively, with 9 bases between them. The CDR3 length is 13 residues. The sequences come from peripheral blood, collected 28 days after the second AZD1222 dose. This receptor was obtained from an adult who received the AZD1222 COVID-19 vaccine. This chain connects TRBV11-2 to TRBJ2-7; tentatively, D is TRBD1 or TRBD2 (5 bases each). Here the CDR3 DNA reads TGTGCCAGCAGCTCGGGACCCCCCTACGAGCAGTACTTC. Amino acids: CASSSGPPYEQYF.